The sequence of this T cell receptor (beta chain) was determined in a study of cytomegalovirus exposure and HLA in healthy donors. A multiplex PCR was run with 60 Vbeta primers and 13 Jbeta primers. Generated by immunoSEQ multiplex PCR, the TCRdb table keeps only in-frame clones and is missing some. The sample data list about 60,000 clones. Germline V CDR1 and CDR2: SGHTA, FQGTGA. V lost 5 bases and J lost 5; bases outside the gene matches: 6. This CDR3 spans 15 amino acids. Turning to this clone: Antigen specificity is unknown.

Study-level points and caveats: The classifier reportedly diagnosed cytomegalovirus status with high sensitivity and specificity.

This receptor was taken from a boy aged 5-17 years in good health and CMV-seronegative. The sample consisted of PBMCs. V gene TRBV7-3 combines with J gene TRBJ2-1, with 10 bases identical to TRBD2. The CDR3 region is CASSLGLAVDNEQFF. CDR3 sequence (DNA): TGTGCCAGCAGCCTAGGACTAGCGGTAGACAATGAGCAGTTCTTC. The complete variable domain, with remaining parts taken from reference TRBV7-3 and TRBJ2-1, reads GAGVSQTPSNKVTEKGKYVELRCDPISGHTALYWYRQSLGQGPEFLIYFQGTGAADDSGLPNDRFFAVRPEGSVSTLKIQRTERGDSAVYLCASSLGLAVDNEQFFGPGTRLTVL.